Listed below are T cell receptor beta chains from one sample, sequenced in a study of blood T cell repertoires in COVID-19. Produced via immunoSEQ multiplex PCR; TCRdb's table is partial and in-frame only. Of approximately 52,000 clones listed, 85% to 90% are singletons. The specimen sequenced was peripheral blood. Receptors were obtained from a man aged 65-85 years with acute or convalescent COVID-19. The CDR3 runs from the conserved cysteine through the conserved F or W. D genes are given only for firm matches. For some rows the clone size is stated as once, few or many, or as a class when expanded; others skip it.

>-|TRBJ1-3|TRBV19|-
TGTGCCAGTAGTATATTTGGCACCTCCGGGTCTGGAAACACCATATATTTT
CASSIFGTSGSGNTIYF
>-|TRBJ2-5|TRBV4-3|-
TGCGCCAGCAGCCAAGATCCGGCTAGAAGAGAGACCCAGTACTTC
CASSQDPARRETQYF
>once|TRBJ2-3|TRBV30|TRBD1
TGTGCCTGGAGTGTAAACTCTGGGACAGCCCAAAGCACAGATACGCAGTATTTT
CAWSVNSGTAQSTDTQYF
>-|TRBJ2-1|TRBV29-1|TRBD1
TGCAGCGTTGACCGACAGGGGGATGAGCAGTTCTTC
CSVDRQGDEQFF
>once|TRBJ2-2|TRBV5-5|-
TGTGCCAGCAGCCCCAGCAGGGGGAACACCGGGGAGCTGTTTTTT
CASSPSRGNTGELFF
>-|TRBJ2-5|TRBV6-1|TRBD1
TGTGCCAGCAGTGAACCTTGGACAGGGGGGGAGACCCAGTACTTC
CASSEPWTGGETQYF
>-|TRBJ2-3|TRBV7-9|TRBD2
TGTGCCAGCAGTCCAGAAATGGGGGGGACAGATACGCAGTATTTT
CASSPEMGGTDTQYF
>-|TRBJ1-2|TRBV4-3|-
TGCGCCAGCAGCCAATCAGGGGATGGCTACACCTTC
CASSQSGDGYTF
>once|TRBJ2-5|TRBV7-2|TRBD2
TGTGCCAGCAGCTTAGCAGCGGGAGCCCAAGAGACCCAGTACTTC
CASSLAAGAQETQYF
>-|TRBJ2-7|TRBV29-1|-
TGCAGCGTTCTCCGGGACAACTCCTACGAGCAGTACTTC
CSVLRDNSYEQYF
>-|TRBJ2-7|TRBV5-1|-
TGCGCCAGCAGCTTGGGGACTGCTACCTACGAGCAGTACTTC
CASSLGTATYEQYF
>-|TRBJ2-1|TRBV11-1|TRBD1
TGTGCCAGCAGCCTATATCTCAGGGGGCTGTCTAATGAGCAGTTCTTC
CASSLYLRGLSNEQFF
>-|TRBJ2-1|TRBV4-1|-
TGCGCCAGCAGCCATAAACAGGCGCCCACCTACAATGAGCAGTTCTTC
CASSHKQAPTYNEQFF
>once|TRBJ1-1|TRBV3-1/TRBV3-2|-
TGTGCCAGCAGCCAAGTACCCTGGGAAAAAGGGGTCACTGAAGCTTTCTTT
CASSQVPWEKGVTEAFF
>-|TRBJ1-2|TRBV28|-
TGTGCCAGCAGTATTAGCCCCCGCGTCTATGGCTACACCTTC
CASSISPRVYGYTF
>-|TRBJ2-4|TRBV15|TRBD1
TGTGCCACCAGCAGGGCCTTATGGACAGGAGAAAACATTCAGTACTTC
CATSRALWTGENIQYF
>once|TRBJ1-4|TRBV29-1|TRBD1
TGCAGCGGACAGGGGCTTGAAAAACTGTTTTTT
CSGQGLEKLFF
>-|TRBJ2-3|TRBV9|TRBD2
TGTGCCAGCAGACCGGCTAGCGGTAGCACAGATACGCAGTATTTT
CASRPASGSTDTQYF
>-|TRBJ1-1|TRBV12-3/TRBV12-4|-
TGTGCCAGCAGAGGACAGATGAACACTGAAGCTTTCTTT
CASRGQMNTEAFF
>-|TRBJ2-5|TRBV19|TRBD2
TGTGCCAGTAGTATAACTAGCGGGGTAGAGACCCAGTACTTC
CASSITSGVETQYF
>-|TRBJ2-7|TRBV9|-
TGTGCCAGCCGGGGGAGCACCTACGAGCAGTACTTC
CASRGSTYEQYF
>once|TRBJ2-3|TRBV7-2|TRBD1
TGTGCCAGCAGAAACCCCCGGACAGGGGTTTCAGATACGCAGTATTTT
CASRNPRTGVSDTQYF
>-|TRBJ1-1|TRBV5-1|-
TGCGCCAGCAGCTTGGCCGACTGGAACACTGAAGCTTTCTTT
CASSLADWNTEAFF
>-|TRBJ1-5|TRBV3-1/TRBV3-2|-
TGTGCCAGCAGCCAAGATCAAGGGGTCCAGCCCCAGCATTTT
CASSQDQGVQPQHF
>-|TRBJ2-1|TRBV7-9|TRBD1
TGTGCCAGCAGCTCCCGGACAGGGGGTAGCAATGAGCAGTTCTTC
CASSSRTGGSNEQFF
>-|TRBJ2-7|TRBV28|TRBD2
TGTGCCAGCAGTCTTAAAGCGGGAACCTACGAGCAGTACTTC
CASSLKAGTYEQYF
>-|TRBJ2-3|TRBV27|TRBD1
TGTGCCAGCAGTTTATCAGGGACAGGATATTATTTT
CASSLSGTGYYF
>-|TRBJ1-2|TRBV10-3|-
TGTGCCACCCAACTTGCTGATTCTGGCTACACCTTC
CATQLADSGYTF
>-|TRBJ1-2|TRBV27|-
TGTGCCTCATACAGGGTCGATGGCTACACCTTC
CASYRVDGYTF
>-|TRBJ1-6|TRBV28|TRBD1
TGTGCCAGCGTCTCTCCGGGACAGGGATATTCACCCCTCCACTTT
CASVSPGQGYSPLHF
>once|TRBJ2-1|TRBV5-1|-
TGCGCCAGCAGTGTTACAGGGTCCTACAATGAGCAGTTCTTC
CASSVTGSYNEQFF
>-|TRBJ1-1|TRBV6-5|-
TGTGCCAGCAGTTACTCGACCGGGATCTCCGAAGCTTTCTTT
CASSYSTGISEAFF
>-|TRBJ1-2|TRBV27|TRBD1
TGTGCCAGCAGTTTAACAGGGGGGGCCTATGGCTACACCTTC
CASSLTGGAYGYTF
>-|TRBJ2-5|TRBV5-1|-
TGCGCCAGCAGCGGGGGGTTAGAGACCCAGTACTTC
CASSGGLETQYF
>once|TRBJ2-1|TRBV7-8|-
TGTGCCAGCAGACGTCGGGACTCCTACAATGAGCAGTTCTTC
CASRRRDSYNEQFF
>-|TRBJ1-2|TRBV2|TRBD1
TGTGCCATGGCCGGGACAGCTAACTATGGCTACACCTTC
CAMAGTANYGYTF
>-|TRBJ1-5|TRBV6-2/TRBV6-3|-
TGTGCCAGCAGTGATAGTCATAATCAGCCCCAGCATTTT
CASSDSHNQPQHF
>once|TRBJ2-5|TRBV18|-
TGTGCCAGCTCACCACCCGGGAAGCAAGAGACCCAGTACTTC
CASSPPGKQETQYF
>-|TRBJ1-1|TRBV28|-
TGTGCCAGCAACACATATGCCAGGGGAGAAACTGAAGCTTTCTTT
CASNTYARGETEAFF